Below are 31 T cell receptor beta chains sequenced from a single sample in a study of T cells after yellow fever vaccination. TCRdb called the 5' RACE reads again in MiXCR, with one record for every CDR3 protein. The sample has a few hundred thousand distinct CDR3 sequences, less than 20% seen once. This material consisted of PBMCs, taken about 5 days after the first yellow fever vaccination. The receptors here all came from a man aged 18 to 30 who received the YFV17D yellow fever vaccine.

A note on this clonotype: The junction and the germline gene differ at one end; a read error may be behind it. The chain links TRBV5-1 to TRBJ1-1; a weak D match, TRBD1 (5 bases). The CDR3 extends over 13 amino acids. Germline CDR1 and CDR2: SGHRS and YFSETQ. CDR3 sequence reads: CASSGRDPLAAFF. CDR3 DNA: TGCGCTAGCAGCGGAAGGGACCCCCTGGCGGCTTTCTTT. Based on the CDR3 plus reference TRBV5-1 and TRBJ1-1, the full variable domain is KAGVTQTPRYLIKTRGQQVTLSCSPISGHRSVSWYQQTPGQGLQFLFEYFSETQRNKGNFPGRFSGRQFSNSRSEMNVSTLELGDSALYLCASSGRDPLAAFFGQGTRLTVV.

This clonotype was picked up a small number of times. J is TRBJ2-4 and V is TRBV4-1, with 8 bases lining up with TRBD2. The V gene's germline CDR1 is MGHRA and CDR2 YSYEKL. The CDR3 has 19 amino acids. Trimming removed 5 bases from V and 0 bases from J; junction bases left unmatched: 15. This CDR3 is CASSSGGAGTRIAKNIQYF. The DNA for the CDR3 is TGCGCCAGCAGCTCAGGAGGGGCCGGGACTAGAATAGCCAAAAACATTCAGTACTTC.

J is TRBJ2-2 and V is TRBV18; TRBD1 matches 7 bases. Germline values: CDR1 KGHSH, CDR2 LQKENI. This CDR3 comprises 15 residues. Germline trimming cut 8 bases from V and 1 base from J; bases unmatched to any gene: 7. The CDR3 DNA is TGTGCCAGCACCTTGACAGGGAGGAACACCGGGGAGCTGTTTTTT. Encoded protein: CASTLTGRNTGELFF.

The chain carries TRBV5-6 and TRBJ1-1, with a tentative D call TRBD1 (5 bases). V shed 4 bases and J shed 3 bases, with 16 bases lying between them. The length of the CDR3 is 15 residues. In germline, CDR1 is SGHDT, CDR2 YYEEEE. CDR3 DNA sequence: TGTGCCAGCAGCCCGGGGGTTGCGGGGCACACTGAAGCTTTCTTT. Its protein product is CASSPGVAGHTEAFF.

This clonotype was recorded a few times. The chain joins TRBV4-3 to TRBJ1-2, with D unclear. The V and J ends lost 0 bases and 4 bases respectively, with 9 bases between them. The V gene's germline CDR1 is LGHNA and CDR2 YSLEER. The CDR3 totals 14 residues. The CDR3: CASSQDSQAYGYTF. CDR3 DNA: TGCGCCAGCAGCCAAGATAGTCAGGCCTATGGCTACACCTTC.

The chain couples TRBV12-3 or TRBV12-4 to TRBJ2-3; 9 bases map to TRBD2. The V segment lost 4 bases and the J segment 3 bases; nucleotides outside the gene matches: 5. There are 15 residues in the CDR3. This chain's CDR3 is CASSWSSGVTDTQYF. In DNA, the CDR3 is TGTGCCAGCAGTTGGTCTAGCGGGGTTACAGATACGCAGTATTTT.

This clonotype has a single count. The chain carries TRBV7-2 and TRBJ2-5; possibly TRBD2 for D (7 bases). This CDR3 spans 14 amino acids. Germline V gene sequence: CDR1 SGHTA, CDR2 FQGNSA. Trimming took off 10 bases at V and 5 bases at J, with 20 bases between the two ends. The CDR3 region is CAKGWGGRGETQYF. The CDR3, as DNA: TGTGCCAAAGGCTGGGGGGGCCGGGGGGAGACCCAGTACTTC.

The chain uses TRBV10-3 and TRBJ2-1; D unresolved. This CDR3 has 11 amino acids. The germline V and J ends were trimmed by 5 bases and 6 bases, with 5 bases remaining between them. Germline V CDR1 and CDR2: ENHRY, SYGVKD. The CDR3 DNA sequence: TGTGCCATCAGTAGGAGCAATGAGCAGTTCTTC. Residues: CAISRSNEQFF.

This clonotype was recorded at least ten times. This chain joins TRBV4-3 and TRBJ1-2; D unclear. The germline V gene encodes CDR1 LGHNA and CDR2 YSLEER. The CDR3 covers 15 residues. V was pared by 0 bases and J by 2 bases, with 10 bases between. CDR3 protein: CASSQDLWQNYGYTF. The CDR3 DNA reads TGCGCCAGCAGCCAAGATTTATGGCAGAACTATGGCTACACCTTC.

This clonotype came up a few times. The chain links TRBV7-6 to TRBJ2-1; 9 nucleotides match TRBD2. There are 15 residues in the CDR3. Germline-derived CDR1 and CDR2 are SGHVS and FNYEAQ. The ends lost 1 base at V and 5 bases at J; junction bases unmatched: 3. The CDR3 DNA follows: TGTGCCAGCAGCTTAGTTGCTAGCGGGGACAATGAGCAGTTCTTC. It yields the protein CASSLVASGDNEQFF.

In this sample, this clonotype turned up many times. The chain uses TRBV9 and TRBJ1-4; no firm D call. CDR3 length: 14 residues. Germline CDR1 SGDLS, CDR2 YYNGEE. The ends were cut back, 0 bases at V and 7 bases at J, with 10 bases in the middle. CDR3 region: CASSVDGEPEKLFF. In DNA form, the CDR3 reads TGTGCCAGCAGCGTAGACGGAGAGCCTGAAAAACTGTTTTTT. Full variable domain (rest looked up from reference TRBV9 and TRBJ1-4): DSGVTQTPKHLITATGQRVTLRCSPRSGDLSVYWYQQSLDQGLQFLIQYYNGEERAKGNILERFSAQQFPDLHSELNLSSLELGDSALYFCASSVDGEPEKLFFGSGTQLSVL.

The chain links TRBV7-2 to TRBJ1-6; TRBD1 might be the D (5 bases). This CDR3 region has 12 residues. Germline V gene lookup returns CDR1 SGHTA and CDR2 FQGNSA. V was shortened by 2 bases and J by 16 bases, with 12 bases between the two germline ends. CDR3 DNA: TGTGCCAGCAGCTTATCTGTCGGGGGTCTCCACTTT. This codes for CASSLSVGGLHF.

This clonotype was seen a handful of times. This chain joins TRBV7-9 and TRBJ2-3; D call uncertain. Trimming took 3 bases from V and 5 from J, leaving 6 bases between them. CDR3 length: 12 amino acids. Germline V gives CDR1 SEHNR, CDR2 FQNEAQ (reference sequence). CDR3 nucleotide sequence: TGTGCCAGCAGCTTGATTGAAGATACGCAGTATTTT. This encodes CASSLIEDTQYF.

The rearrangement links TRBV11-2 to TRBJ2-1; D is undetermined. The CDR3 length is 14 residues. Germline CDR1 SGHAT, CDR2 FQNNGV. V was cut by 6 bases and J by 6 bases, with 15 bases left in between. The CDR3 sequence: CASSPITGLNEQFF. Here the CDR3 DNA reads TGTGCCAGCAGTCCCATAACCGGCCTCAATGAGCAGTTCTTC.

This clonotype has a single count. V and J are TRBV12-3 or TRBV12-4 and TRBJ2-4; 11 bases fit TRBD1. This CDR3 has 18 residues. The V segment lost 10 bases and the J segment 8 bases; nucleotides outside the gene matches: 22. CDR3 nucleotides: TGTGCCATCAGCGCCGGGACAGGGGGTTTAAGGATAGGGGACATTCAGTACTTC. This gives the protein CAISAGTGGLRIGDIQYF.

The chain recombines TRBV7-3 with TRBJ1-4; D is uncertain. V lost 1 base and J lost 3, with 12 bases in between. This CDR3 has 16 residues. Germline CDR1 is SGHTA and CDR2 is FQGTGA. CDR3 coding DNA: TGTGCCAGCAGCTTAAAGGGTCCCGGCGCTAATGAAAAACTGTTTTTT. It is translated as CASSLKGPGANEKLFF.

The rearrangement joins TRBV7-8 to TRBJ1-3; D is unclear. With 1 base removed from V and 0 bases from J, the gap between germline ends came to 7 bases. Germline CDR1 SGHVS, CDR2 FQNEAQ. The CDR3 extends over 15 amino acids. CDR3 protein: CASSLDTGSGNTIYF. CDR3 nucleotides: TGTGCCAGCAGCTTAGACACCGGCTCTGGAAACACCATATATTTT.

This rearrangement joins TRBV5-1 to TRBJ1-1; possible D gene TRBD1, 5 bases. V was trimmed by 7 bases and J by 0 bases, leaving 13 bases between them. The germline V gene has CDR1 SGHRS and CDR2 YFSETQ. The CDR3 sequence is 14 residues long. The chain's CDR3 is CASYPGQMNTEAFF. In DNA form, the CDR3 reads TGCGCCAGCTACCCTGGACAAATGAACACTGAAGCTTTCTTT.

This clonotype was seen a few times. This chain links TRBV20-1 with TRBJ1-6; D gene uncertain. The CDR3 spans 14 residues. The V end was cut by 1 base, the J end by 7 bases, with 11 bases between. The germline V gene has CDR1 DFQATT and CDR2 SNEGSKA (reference sequence). The CDR3 nucleotides are TGCAGTGCTAGAGCTTGGGGTGGAAATTCACCCCTCCACTTT. Amino acids: CSARAWGGNSPLHF.

The chain recombines TRBV21-1 with TRBJ2-3; the table's D call, TRBD2, has no DNA check behind it. TRBV21-1 is reported as a pseudogene. This CDR3 is built from 15 residues. CDR3 bases: TGTGCCAGCAGCAAAATACTAGCGGGCACAGATACGCAGTATTTT. Protein product: CASSKILAGTDTQYF.

CDR3 sequence (DNA): TGTGCCAGTAGTAGCCCCACGGCTAGTCTCTCCTACGAGCAGTACTTC. Encoded protein: CASSSPTASLSYEQYF. The V gene is TRBV19, the J gene TRBJ2-7; no clear D gene. Trimming pared 4 bases from V and 0 bases from J, leaving 16 bases between. This CDR3 region has 16 residues. Germline CDR1 reads LNHDA; CDR2 reads SQIVND (reference sequence).

This sequence joins TRBV12-3 or TRBV12-4 and TRBJ1-2; no definite D call. The germline V and J ends were trimmed by 5 bases and 7 bases, with 5 bases remaining between them. CDR3 size: 10 residues. The CDR3: CASSTGGYTF. CDR3 nucleotide sequence: TGTGCCAGCAGTACCGGTGGCTACACCTTC.

The J gene is TRBJ2-1, the V gene TRBV5-4, with no clear D. The CDR3 is 14 residues long. V gave up 1 base and J gave up 5 bases, with 10 bases separating them. Germline CDR1 reads SGHNT; CDR2 reads YYREEE (reference sequence). The CDR3 bases are TGTGCCAGCAGCTTGCCCGGGTCTAACAATGAGCAGTTCTTC. This translates into CASSLPGSNNEQFF.

This chain uses TRBV5-1 with TRBJ1-1; weak D call: TRBD1 (6 bases). CDR3 length: 15 residues. Germline V CDR1 and CDR2: SGHRS, YFSETQ. The V and J ends lost 3 bases and 1 base respectively, with 13 bases between them. Here the CDR3 DNA reads TGCGCCAGCAGCTCTCTCCTAGGGGGGAACACTGAAGCTTTCTTT. It is translated as CASSSLLGGNTEAFF.

V and J are TRBV7-3 and TRBJ2-2; tentatively, D is TRBD2 (6 bases). The length of the CDR3 is 14 residues. V lost 5 bases to trimming and J lost 6 bases, with 13 bases between them. CDR1 is SGHTA and CDR2 is FQGTGA in the germline V gene. The CDR3 bases are TGTGCCAGCAGCCATGCGGGGCTCCCCGGGGAGCTGTTTTTT. This sequence encodes CASSHAGLPGELFF.

This clonotype was seen a few times. The rearrangement links TRBV3-1 to TRBJ1-6, with D maybe TRBD1 (5 bases). The CDR3 is made up of 15 amino acids. The germline CDR1 and CDR2 sequences are LGHDT and YNNKEL (reference sequence). Trimming left V 1 base short and J 7 bases short, with 11 bases between. The CDR3 region is CASSQADGGNSPLHF. In DNA form, the CDR3 reads TGTGCCAGCAGCCAAGCCGACGGGGGGAATTCACCCCTCCACTTT.

The chain combines TRBV27 with TRBJ1-6; D uncertain. V was pared by 2 bases and J by 5 bases, with 4 bases between. Germline V lookup: CDR1 MNHEY, CDR2 SMNVEV (reference sequence). The CDR3 contains 13 residues. CDR3: CASSLNNNSPLHF. The CDR3 coding sequence is TGTGCCAGCAGTTTAAATAATAATTCACCCCTCCACTTT.

This clonotype occurred a few times. The rearrangement joins TRBV10-2 to TRBJ1-3; D ambiguous. Between the trimmed V and J ends, which lost 4 bases and 8 bases, there was a span of 9 bases. The CDR3 runs to 12 residues. CDR1 WSHSY and CDR2 SAAADI come from the germline V gene. CDR3 sequence: CASSALTDTIYF. CDR3 nucleotide sequence: TGCGCCAGCAGTGCCCTTACTGACACCATATATTTT.

There are a few counts of this clonotype. The rearrangement joins TRBV19 to TRBJ2-1; no reliable D call. The CDR3 length is 13 residues. Germline-derived CDR1 and CDR2 are LNHDA and SQIVND (reference sequence). The V gene lost 5 bases and the J gene lost 6 bases, with 11 bases spanning the gap. The CDR3 spells CASSPQRGNEQFF. The CDR3 coding sequence is TGTGCCAGTAGTCCCCAGAGAGGCAATGAGCAGTTCTTC.

This clonotype turned up a few times. The V and J genes are TRBV20-1 and TRBJ2-1; TRBD1 agrees at 7 bases. CDR1 and CDR2 from the germline V gene are DFQATT and SNEGSKA (reference sequence). The J segment lost 2 bases and the V segment lost 3 bases, leaving 4 bases of the junction unmatched. This CDR3 comprises 14 residues. CDR3 nucleotide sequence: TGCAGTGCTAGCAGGGGGTGGACCTACAATGAGCAGTTCTTC. It encodes CSASRGWTYNEQFF.

This clonotype occurred a few times. The V gene is TRBV11-1, the J gene TRBJ2-4; 7 nucleotides line up with TRBD2. CDR3 size: 20 residues. Germline CDR1 and CDR2: SGHAT and FQDESV (reference sequence). V was pared by 1 base and J by 0 bases, with 15 bases of the junction left unmatched. The DNA for the CDR3 is TGTGCCAGCAGCTTAGGCGGCCAGCGGGGTCGTGATCTAGCCAAAAACATTCAGTACTTC. Translating it yields CASSLGGQRGRDLAKNIQYF. The entire variable domain, with the rest obtained from reference TRBV11-1 and TRBJ2-4, is as follows: EAEVAQSPRYKITEKSQAVAFWCDPISGHATLYWYRQILGQGPELLVQFQDESVVDDSQLPKDRFSAERLKGVDSTLKIQPAELGDSAMYLCASSLGGQRGRDLAKNIQYFGAGTRLSVL.